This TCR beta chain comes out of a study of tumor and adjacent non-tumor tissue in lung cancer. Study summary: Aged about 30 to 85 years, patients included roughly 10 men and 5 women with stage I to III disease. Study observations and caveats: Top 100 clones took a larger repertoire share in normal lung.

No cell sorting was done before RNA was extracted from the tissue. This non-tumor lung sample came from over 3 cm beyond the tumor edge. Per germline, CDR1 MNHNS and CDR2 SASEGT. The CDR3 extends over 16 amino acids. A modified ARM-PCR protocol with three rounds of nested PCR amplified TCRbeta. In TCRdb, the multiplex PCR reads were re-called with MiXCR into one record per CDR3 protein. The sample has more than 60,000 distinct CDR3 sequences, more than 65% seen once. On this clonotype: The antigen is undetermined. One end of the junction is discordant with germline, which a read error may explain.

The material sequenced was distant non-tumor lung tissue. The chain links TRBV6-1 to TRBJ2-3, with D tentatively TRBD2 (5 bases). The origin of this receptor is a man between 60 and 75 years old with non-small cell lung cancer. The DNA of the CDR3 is TGTGCCAGCAGATTGGAAGCGGCATCGAGCATAGATACGCAGTATTTT. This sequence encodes CASRLEAASSIDTQYF.